Each of the 11 T cell receptor beta chains below was sequenced from the same sample in a study of neoadjuvant nivolumab and ipilimumab in lung cancer. Assay: immunoSEQ multiplex PCR; the TCRdb copy retains only in-frame clones and omits some. The table shows 30,000 or so clones, with roughly nine tenths occurring only once. This specimen consisted of peripheral blood, obtained after neoadjuvant nivolumab, alone or with ipilimumab, at or shortly before surgery. The origin of the receptors is an adult with non-small cell lung cancer.

V usage is TRBV19 and J usage is TRBJ1-4; no clear D. The V gene lost 3 bases and the J gene lost 7 bases, with 15 bases spanning the gap. The CDR3 consists of 15 residues. CDR1 and CDR2 (germline): LNHDA, SQIVND (reference sequence). CDR3: CASSIGSGVGEKLFF. The CDR3 bases are TGTGCCAGTAGTATCGGGTCGGGTGTCGGTGAAAAACTGTTTTTT.

This clone was picked up a small number of times. The V and J genes are TRBV11-2 and TRBJ2-5; TRBD1 matches at 8 bases. Germline V gene data show CDR1 as SGHAT and CDR2 as FQNNGV. This CDR3 is built from 13 residues. Unmatched junction bases numbered 4, after V lost 5 bases and J lost 5 bases. The CDR3 here is CASSTRDRETQYF. The CDR3 bases are TGTGCCAGCAGCACCCGGGACAGGGAGACCCAGTACTTC.

The J gene is TRBJ2-7, the V gene TRBV7-9; 7 positions match TRBD1. The ends lost 1 base at V and 5 bases at J; junction bases unmatched: 5. Germline values: CDR1 SEHNR, CDR2 FQNEAQ (reference sequence). The CDR3 spans 14 residues. CDR3 sequence: CASSLDYRGNEQYF. CDR3 DNA: TGTGCCAGCAGCTTAGATTACAGGGGCAACGAGCAGTACTTC.

This chain uses TRBV2 with TRBJ2-3; TRBD2 is a possible D gene (6 bases). In germline, CDR1 is SNHLY, CDR2 FYNNEI. The CDR3 is 13 amino acids. V was trimmed by 7 bases and J by 5 bases, leaving 13 bases between them. In nucleotides, the CDR3 is TGTGCCAGCAACCCCCGGAGGGGAGATACGCAGTATTTT. Amino acid sequence: CASNPRRGDTQYF. The complete variable domain, with remaining parts taken from reference TRBV2 and TRBJ2-3, reads EPEVTQTPSHQVTQMGQEVILRCVPISNHLYFYWYRQILGQKVEFLVSFYNNEISEKSEIFDDQFSVERPDGSNFTLKIRSTKLEDSAMYFCASNPRRGDTQYFGPGTRLTVL.

This sequence joins TRBV7-2 and TRBJ2-2; a possible D gene is TRBD2 (5 bases). The CDR3 is 16 amino acids. Germline CDR1 is SGHTA and CDR2 is FQGNSA. Trimming left V 1 base short and J 0 bases short, with 9 bases between. CDR3 in amino acids: CASSLGGLTNTGELFF. The CDR3 coding sequence is TGTGCCAGCAGCTTAGGTGGACTTACGAACACCGGGGAGCTGTTTTTT.

The V and J genes are TRBV7-9 and TRBJ2-7; D may be TRBD2 (6 bases). Germline V CDR1 and CDR2: SEHNR, FQNEAQ (reference sequence). There are 18 residues in the CDR3. The V and J ends lost 3 bases and 0 bases respectively, with 21 bases between them. The CDR3 region is CASSFFGLPGTVSYEQYF. CDR3 coding DNA: TGTGCCAGCAGCTTTTTCGGACTACCAGGGACCGTCTCCTACGAGCAGTACTTC.

The chain has TRBV5-8 and TRBJ2-2; tentatively, D is TRBD2 (6 bases). The CDR3 is 16 residues long. Trimming pared 2 bases from V and 1 base from J, leaving 12 bases between. The V gene's germline CDR1 is SGHTS and CDR2 YDEGEE. The CDR3 loop reads CASSLFQRVNTGELFF. The CDR3 region has the DNA TGTGCCAGCAGCTTATTCCAGCGGGTGAACACCGGGGAGCTGTTTTTT.

There are a few counts of this clone. The rearrangement joins TRBV7-9 to TRBJ1-1, with D unresolved. The germline V gene has CDR1 SEHNR and CDR2 FQNEAQ (reference sequence). V was clipped by 5 bases and J by 0 bases, with 7 bases between them. This CDR3 has 13 amino acids. Written as DNA, the CDR3 is TGTGCCAGCAGCGACCGAGTGAACACTGAAGCTTTCTTT. Its translation is CASSDRVNTEAFF.

The V gene is TRBV18, the J gene TRBJ2-3; no clear D. CDR1 and CDR2 (germline): KGHSH, LQKENI. The length of the CDR3 is 11 residues. The V end was cut by 2 bases, the J end by 6 bases, with 3 bases between. CDR3 residues: CASSPEDTQYF. DNA of the CDR3: TGTGCCAGCTCACCAGAGGATACGCAGTATTTT.

The chain recombines TRBV11-1 with TRBJ2-2; D gene ambiguous. V lost 3 bases and J 2 bases, leaving 4 bases between the germline ends. This CDR3 has 13 amino acids. In germline, CDR1 is SGHAT, CDR2 FQDESV (reference sequence). CDR3 bases: TGTGCCAGCAGCTTGGACAACACCGGGGAGCTGTTTTTT. Encoded protein: CASSLDNTGELFF.

V and J are TRBV10-3 and TRBJ1-2; 7 nucleotides match TRBD1. V lost 4 bases and J lost 8; bases outside the gene matches: 13. The germline V gene encodes CDR1 ENHRY and CDR2 SYGVKD. There are 15 residues in the CDR3. CDR3 coding DNA: TGTGCCATCAGTGCCGGAGTTGGGCAGGGGGTAGGCTACACCTTC. Its translation is CAISAGVGQGVGYTF.